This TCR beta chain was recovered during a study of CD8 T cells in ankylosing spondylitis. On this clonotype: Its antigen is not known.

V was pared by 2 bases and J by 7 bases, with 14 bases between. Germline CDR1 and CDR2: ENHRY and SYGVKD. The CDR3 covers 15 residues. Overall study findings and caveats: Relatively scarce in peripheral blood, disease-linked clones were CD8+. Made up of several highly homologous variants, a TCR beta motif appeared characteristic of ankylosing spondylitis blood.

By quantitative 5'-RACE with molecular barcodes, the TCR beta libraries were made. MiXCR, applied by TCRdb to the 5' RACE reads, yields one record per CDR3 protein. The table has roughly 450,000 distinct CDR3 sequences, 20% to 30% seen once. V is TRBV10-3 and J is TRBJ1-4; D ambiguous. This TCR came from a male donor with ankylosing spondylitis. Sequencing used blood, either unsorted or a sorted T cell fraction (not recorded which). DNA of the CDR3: TGTGCCATCAGTGAGGACCCGGACGGCCTTGAAAAACTGTTTTTT. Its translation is CAISEDPDGLEKLFF.